This entry features one TCR beta chain sequence. Its antigen is unidentified. This sample stems from a study of shared clonotypes between healthy human individuals. Across several immunoSEQ plates, the genomic DNA of each subset was split evenly. Source study methods: ImmunoSEQ yielded junction-only sequences lacking quality scores, so filtering differed. Sequencing was performed with immunoSEQ multiplex PCR; in TCRdb, only in-frame clones are kept and a portion is missing. V and J calls and clone size follow that table, whereas D and trimming were derived from the DNA. Altogether some 1 million clones are present, approximately 68% being singletons, with the ten largest covering roughly 1.5%. Overall study results and limits: Though the depth was large, rarefaction showed that sorted-subset sequencing was incomplete. A reduction in generation probabilities was seen for non-shared clonotypes relative to those shared by all four donors.

The sample was memory CD4+ T cells sorted from blood. Subset meaning: CD45RA-negative fraction. The receptor comes from a man in his late teens or twenties in good health.

The CDR3 protein is CASVNTPLVAEAFF. CDR3 coding DNA: TGTGCTAGTGTTAACACACCGCTGGTGGCTGAAGCTTTCTTT. The J gene is TRBJ1-1, the V gene TRBV12-5; D unresolved. This CDR3 contains 14 residues. Trimming cost V 7 bases and J 6 bases, with 18 bases left between them. Germline V gene lookup returns CDR1 LGHNT and CDR2 FRNRAP.